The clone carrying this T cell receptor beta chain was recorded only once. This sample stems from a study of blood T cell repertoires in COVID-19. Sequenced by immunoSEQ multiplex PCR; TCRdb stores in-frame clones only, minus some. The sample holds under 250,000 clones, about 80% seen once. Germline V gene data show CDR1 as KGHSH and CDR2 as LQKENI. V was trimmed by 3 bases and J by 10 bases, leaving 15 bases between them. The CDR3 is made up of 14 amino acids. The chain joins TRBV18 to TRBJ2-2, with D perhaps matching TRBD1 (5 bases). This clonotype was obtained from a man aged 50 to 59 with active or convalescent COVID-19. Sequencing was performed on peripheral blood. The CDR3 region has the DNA TGTGCCAGCTCACCTTCAAGGACACAAGAGGAGCTGTTTTTT. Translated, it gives CASSPSRTQEELFF.